The next 19 T cell receptor beta chains were all read from a single sample in a study of blood T cell repertoires in COVID-19. The repertoire was sequenced with immunoSEQ multiplex PCR; TCRdb's copy has only in-frame clones and lacks some. The table includes about 200,000 clones, approximately 86% detected once. The sequencing sample was made of PBMCs or T cells enriched from blood (not recorded which). Source of these receptors: a woman aged 40 to 50 with acute COVID-19.

V and J are TRBV6-1 and TRBJ2-7; 9 bases agree with TRBD1. After removal of 1 base from V and 4 bases from J, the junction contained 5 bases not matched to a gene. Germline assignment: CDR1 MNHNS and CDR2 SASEGT. The length of the CDR3 is 15 residues. In nucleotides, the CDR3 is TGTGCCAGCAGTGAAGGCAGGACAGGGGAGTACGAGCAGTACTTC. Protein: CASSEGRTGEYEQYF.

The V and J genes are TRBV18 and TRBJ2-3; 15 nucleotides match TRBD2. The CDR3 sequence is 18 residues long. Germline V CDR1 and CDR2: KGHSH, LQKENI. V lost 3 bases and J lost 1; bases outside the gene matches: 5. CDR3 nucleotides: TGTGCCAGCTCACCTGGACTAGCGGGAGGGCGACGCACAGATACGCAGTATTTT. It specifies CASSPGLAGGRRTDTQYF.

The chain recombines TRBV28 with TRBJ1-1; D gene uncertain. CDR3 length equals 14 residues. The V end was cut by 7 bases, the J end by 4 bases, with 16 bases between. CDR1 is MDHEN, CDR2 SYDVKM, per germline. This CDR3 reads CASIPMVPGTEAFF. The CDR3 nucleotides read TGTGCCAGCATCCCTATGGTCCCGGGCACTGAAGCTTTCTTT. Together with reference TRBV28 and TRBJ1-1, the CDR3 gives the full variable domain: DVKVTQSSRYLVKRTGEKVFLECVQDMDHENMFWYRQDPGLGLRLIYFSYDVKMKEKGDIPEGYSVSREKKERFSLILESASTNQTSMYLCASIPMVPGTEAFFGQGTRLTVV.

The rearrangement uses TRBV12-3 or TRBV12-4 and TRBJ2-7; D uncertain. Trimming stripped 8 bases from V and 3 bases from J, with 8 bases between. The CDR3 length is 11 residues. CDR3 sequence reads: CASSDLYEQYF. CDR3 sequence (DNA): TGTGCCAGCTCAGATCTCTACGAGCAGTACTTC.

This chain connects TRBV13 to TRBJ2-7; D is ambiguous. Trimming shortened V by 4 bases and J by 2 bases, and 9 bases separated the two germline ends. The V gene's germline CDR1 is PRHDT and CDR2 FYEKMQ (reference sequence). The length of the CDR3 is 13 residues. The CDR3 DNA follows: TGTGCCAGCAGCTATTCGTCTCCCTACGAGCAGTACTTC. This gives the protein CASSYSSPYEQYF.

This rearrangement joins TRBV4-1 to TRBJ2-2, with D tentatively TRBD2 (6 bases). Looked up from germline, CDR1 is MGHRA and CDR2 is YSYEKL. The V end was cut by 1 base, the J end by 4 bases, with 10 bases between. The CDR3 runs 15 residues. This CDR3 is CASSQGGVRTGELFF. The CDR3 DNA reads as TGCGCCAGCAGCCAAGGGGGGGTCCGCACCGGGGAGCTGTTTTTT.

This chain connects TRBV7-2 to TRBJ1-4, with D maybe TRBD1 (6 bases). There are 14 residues in the CDR3. CDR1 is SGHTA and CDR2 is FQGNSA in the germline V gene. Deletions cut 4 bases from V and 8 bases from J, with 14 bases between. The CDR3 DNA is TGTGCCAGCAGCTCCGACAGGATCAAGGAAAAACTGTTTTTT. Translated, it gives CASSSDRIKEKLFF.

The genes are TRBV9 and TRBJ2-3; TRBD2 might be the D (5 bases). Germline-derived CDR1 and CDR2 are SGDLS and YYNGEE. CDR3 length: 17 residues. V shed 0 bases and J shed 5 bases, with 19 bases lying between them. CDR3 in DNA: TGTGCCAGCAGCGTAGCTGGACTGGGGAGTAATGGAGATACGCAGTATTTT. Translation gives CASSVAGLGSNGDTQYF.

CDR3 nucleotides: TGTGCCAGCAGTTTAGCGGGAGCAAATGAGCAGTTCTTC. It translates to CASSLAGANEQFF. V gene TRBV3-1 (or the pseudogene TRBV3-2) combines with J gene TRBJ2-1, with 9 bases lining up with TRBD2. The J segment lost 7 bases and the V segment lost 6 bases, leaving 4 bases of the junction unmatched. The CDR3 runs to 13 residues. Germline CDR1 is LGHDT and CDR2 is YNNKEL (reference sequence).

V gene TRBV28 combines with J gene TRBJ1-2; D gene uncertain. The germline V gene encodes CDR1 MDHEN and CDR2 SYDVKM. Trimming cost V 10 bases and J 6 bases, with 12 bases left between them. This CDR3 has 11 residues. CDR3 sequence (DNA): TGTGCCACCGAAGCAGCGAATGGCTACACCTTC. Its translation: CATEAANGYTF.

The rearrangement joins TRBV5-6 to TRBJ2-5, with TRBD2 identical over 14 bases. Germline CDR1 SGHDT, CDR2 YYEEEE. V lost 3 bases, J lost 5 bases, and 3 bases stayed unmatched. CDR3 size: 15 residues. The CDR3 DNA is TGTGCCAGCAGCTCTGGGACTAGCGGGAGTGAGACCCAGTACTTC. Its translation is CASSSGTSGSETQYF. Using reference TRBV5-6 and TRBJ2-5 for the parts outside the CDR3, the full variable domain is DAGVTQSPTHLIKTRGQQVTLRCSPKSGHDTVSWYQQALGQGPQFIFQYYEEEERQRGNFPDRFSGHQFPNYSSELNVNALLLGDSALYLCASSSGTSGSETQYFGPGTRLLVL.

This rearrangement joins TRBV12-5 to TRBJ2-7; 11 bases are a match to TRBD1. The germline V gene encodes CDR1 LGHNT and CDR2 FRNRAP. V shed 0 bases, J shed 7 bases, and the junction held 8 bases outside the gene matches. CDR3 length: 16 amino acids. The CDR3 coding sequence is TGTGCTAGTGGTTTGGTCGTAGGACAGGGGGCCGGGGAGCAGTACTTC. Amino acids: CASGLVVGQGAGEQYF.

There are a few counts of this clone. The chain is built from TRBV5-4 and TRBJ1-2; 7 bases are a match to TRBD1. This CDR3 region has 16 residues. J was trimmed by 4 bases and V by 1 base; bases with no gene match: 10. Per germline, CDR1 SGHNT and CDR2 YYREEE (reference sequence). CDR3 nucleotide sequence: TGTGCCAGCAGCTTGTCAGGGGGGCCCAGCAGCTATGGCTACACCTTC. Translation: CASSLSGGPSSYGYTF.

This clone occurred many times. V usage is TRBV7-2 and J usage is TRBJ2-7; 9 bases match TRBD1. The CDR3 covers 15 residues. Trimming at V came to 4 bases and at J to 3 bases, leaving 7 bases not matched to a gene. Per the germline V gene, CDR1 is SGHTA and CDR2 is FQGNSA. As DNA, the CDR3 is TGTGCCAGCAGCTCACAGGGGGCTGGGATCTACGAGCAGTACTTC. Amino acid sequence: CASSSQGAGIYEQYF.

V and J are TRBV19 and TRBJ2-3; D gene ambiguous. The CDR3 covers 13 residues. The V and J ends lost 6 bases and 0 bases respectively, with 7 bases between them. The germline V gene has CDR1 LNHDA and CDR2 SQIVND (reference sequence). Written as DNA, the CDR3 is TGTGCCAGTAGGAAGGAGAGCACAGATACGCAGTATTTT. Translation: CASRKESTDTQYF.

This chain links TRBV2 with TRBJ1-2; 9 nucleotides agree with TRBD1. The CDR3 spans 14 residues. Trimming at V came to 5 bases and at J to 8 bases, leaving 9 bases not matched to a gene. From germline, CDR1 is SNHLY and CDR2 FYNNEI. The DNA of the CDR3 is TGTGCCAGCAGTTCCACAGGGGGCCCATGGGGCTACACCTTC. Its protein product is CASSSTGGPWGYTF. The full variable domain, with the rest looked up from reference TRBV2 and TRBJ1-2, is EPEVTQTPSHQVTQMGQEVILRCVPISNHLYFYWYRQILGQKVEFLVSFYNNEISEKSEIFDDQFSVERPDGSNFTLKIRSTKLEDSAMYFCASSSTGGPWGYTFGSGTRLTVV.

CDR3 sequence (DNA): TGTGCCAGCAGCTTAGACAGGGTAAATGAGCAGTTCTTC. Amino acid sequence: CASSLDRVNEQFF. The rearrangement links TRBV7-2 to TRBJ2-1, with D possibly TRBD1 on 6 matching bases. Germline values: CDR1 SGHTA, CDR2 FQGNSA. This CDR3 comprises 13 residues. Trimming left V 1 base short and J 7 bases short, with 8 bases between.

The rearrangement links TRBV7-9 to TRBJ2-2, with TRBD2 as a possible D gene (6 bases). V shed 5 bases and J shed 0 bases, with 13 bases lying between them. The CDR3 runs to 16 residues. Germline V gives CDR1 SEHNR, CDR2 FQNEAQ (reference sequence). CDR3 coding DNA: TGTGCCAGCAGCCTGGGGGGAGGCCCGAACACCGGGGAGCTGTTTTTT. Its translation is CASSLGGGPNTGELFF.

The rearrangement joins TRBV6-5 to TRBJ1-2; D ambiguous. V lost 6 bases, J lost 6 bases, and 20 bases lay in between. Looked up from germline, CDR1 is MNHEY and CDR2 is SVGAGI. CDR3 length: 15 amino acids. As DNA, the CDR3 is TGTGCCAGCAGCGCCTGGCAGGTTTTCGTTAATGGCTACACCTTC. Translation: CASSAWQVFVNGYTF.